The 2 T cell receptor beta chains reported below all come from one sample, sequenced in a study of CD8+CD57+ T cells in acquired aplastic anemia. CD8+CD57+ cell expansion had been shown by flow cytometry in patients chosen for sequencing. Profiles of TCR beta VDJ and CDR3 were generated from a genomic DNA template. TCRdb ran MiXCR on the reads and lists one entry per CDR3 protein. This table holds some 150,000 distinct CDR3 sequences, 65% to 75% found once. Sequenced: sorted CD4+, CD8+, or CD8+CD57+ T cells (not recorded which) from PBMCs. These receptors originate from a human donor with aplastic anemia.

The chain is built from TRBV4-3 and TRBJ2-1, with D perhaps matching TRBD1 (6 bases). The closer fit of TRBJ2-5 to the DNA end suggests the J call may be wrong. Germline CDR1 and CDR2: LGHNA and YSLEER. This CDR3 has 14 residues. The CDR3 sequence: CASSQDRTAGTQYF. CDR3 DNA: TGCGCCAGCAGCCAAGATAGGACAGCTGGGACCCAGTACTTC.

V is TRBV7-8 and J is TRBJ2-5; D might be TRBD1 (6 bases). V lost 2 bases to trimming and J lost 5 bases, with 12 bases between them. The CDR3 spans 14 residues. Germline-derived CDR1 and CDR2 are SGHVS and FQNEAQ. In DNA form, the CDR3 reads TGTGCCAGCAGCTTACCGACAGGTCAGGAGACCCAGTACTTC. Translating gives CASSLPTGQETQYF.